Detailed here is one T cell receptor (beta chain). The record originates from a study of cytomegalovirus exposure and HLA in healthy donors. Deletions cut 6 bases from V and 4 bases from J, with 18 bases between. The V gene's germline CDR1 is KGHSH and CDR2 LQKENI. This CDR3 spans 15 amino acids. PCR involved 60 Vbeta and 13 Jbeta primers. Measured with immunoSEQ multiplex PCR; TCRdb has only the in-frame clones, and not every one. This sample's table has approximately 100,000 clones. This receptor was obtained from a man in his forties or fifties in good health and CMV-seronegative. The sequenced material came from PBMCs. The chain has TRBV18 and TRBJ1-2; D not certain. CDR3 DNA: TGTGCCAGCTCGTCTACCTGGGAGTTCCGCTATGGCTACACCTTC. Amino acids: CASSSTWEFRYGYTF.